The 6 T cell receptor beta chains below were found in one sample sequenced in a study of T cells in Graves' hyperthyroidism and ophthalmopathy. TCR beta CDR3 sequences were amplified from RNA transcripts. In the first-round RT-PCR of the TCR CDR3, the HTBI primer set was used. In TCRdb, the multiplex PCR reads were re-called with MiXCR into one record per CDR3 protein. Among 700,000 or so distinct CDR3 sequences listed, around 17% were seen once. Material: blood. The receptors were gathered from a man younger than 35 with Graves' hyperthyroidism.

This clonotype was found many times. The chain recombines TRBV28 with TRBJ2-7, with 9 bases identical to TRBD2. The J segment lost 5 bases and the V segment lost 6 bases, leaving 5 bases of the junction unmatched. The CDR3 length is 13 residues. Per the germline V gene, CDR1 is MDHEN and CDR2 is SYDVKM. CDR3 coding DNA: TGTGCCAGCAGAGCGGGAGGAAGAAACGAGCAGTACTTC. Its translation: CASRAGGRNEQYF.

V usage is TRBV28 and J usage is TRBJ2-1, with a weak D call TRBD2 (5 bases). Germline CDR1 is MDHEN and CDR2 is SYDVKM. CDR3 length: 13 amino acids. Trimming took 6 bases from V and 11 from J, leaving 17 bases between them. The CDR3: CASSPGNKMKQFF. The CDR3 region has the DNA TGTGCCAGCAGCCCCGGGAATAAAATGAAGCAGTTCTTC.

This clonotype was seen only a few times. V is TRBV30 and J is TRBJ2-3; 14 nucleotides agree with TRBD2. With 2 bases clipped from V and 4 bases from J, the junction kept 5 bases outside the gene matches. The CDR3 has 16 residues. CDR1 is GTSNPN, CDR2 SVGIG, per germline (reference sequence). CDR3 nucleotide sequence: TGTGCCTGGAGTCCCGGGACTAGCGGGAGACCAGATACGCAGTATTTT. Amino acid sequence: CAWSPGTSGRPDTQYF.

As regards this clonotype: A much larger clonotype is one base distant, so this may be a read error. This chain's CDR3 is CATKDRAYEQYF. CDR3 nucleotide sequence: TGTGCCACCAAGGACAGGGCCTACGAGCAGTACTTC. The J gene is TRBJ2-7, the V gene TRBV15; the match to TRBD1 covers 8 bases. The CDR3 length is 12 residues. From germline, CDR1 is LNHNV and CDR2 YYDKDF (reference sequence). V trimming: 7 bases; J trimming: 2 bases; junction bases outside the gene matches: 1.

The sample holds many counts of this clonotype. The chain combines TRBV30 with TRBJ2-3; the D gene is possibly TRBD1 (6 bases). Germline CDR1 and CDR2: GTSNPN and SVGIG (reference sequence). The V end lost 0 bases, the J end lost 1 base, and 8 bases lay between the germline ends. The CDR3 sequence is 14 residues long. CDR3 DNA: TGTGCCTGGAGTGTAAAGGGGGGCACAGATACGCAGTATTTT. Its protein product is CAWSVKGGTDTQYF.

The chain recombines TRBV2 with TRBJ2-1; the match to TRBD2 covers 9 bases. The CDR3 is made up of 15 amino acids. The V gene's germline CDR1 is SNHLY and CDR2 FYNNEI. Unmatched junction bases numbered 9, after V lost 4 bases and J lost 8 bases. CDR3 nucleotides: TGTGCCAGCAGTGGGGATAGCGGGAGTAGTTATGAGCAGTTCTTC. Translated: CASSGDSGSSYEQFF.